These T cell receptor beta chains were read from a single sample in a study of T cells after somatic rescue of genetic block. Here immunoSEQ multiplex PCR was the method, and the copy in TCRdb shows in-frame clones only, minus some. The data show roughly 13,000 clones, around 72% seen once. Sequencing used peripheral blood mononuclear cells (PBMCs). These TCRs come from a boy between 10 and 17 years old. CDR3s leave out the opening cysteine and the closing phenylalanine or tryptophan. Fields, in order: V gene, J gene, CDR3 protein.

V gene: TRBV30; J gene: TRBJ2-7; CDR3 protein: AWSVRSRGRDEQY
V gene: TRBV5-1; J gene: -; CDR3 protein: ASSSLTSLYEQY
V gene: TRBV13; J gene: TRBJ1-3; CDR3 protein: ASSLGVYQPGGRRNTIY
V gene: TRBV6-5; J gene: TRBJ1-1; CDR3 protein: ASSYSDGQYTEAF
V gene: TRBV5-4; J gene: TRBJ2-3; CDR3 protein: ASSSRRSLSTDTQY
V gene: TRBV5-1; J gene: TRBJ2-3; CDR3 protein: ASSSDSLSTDTQY
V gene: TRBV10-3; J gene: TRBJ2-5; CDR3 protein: AVGPWGGQETQY
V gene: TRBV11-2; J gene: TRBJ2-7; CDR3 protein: ASSSTSGGYEQY
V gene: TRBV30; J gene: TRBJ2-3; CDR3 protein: AWSGEGVGTDTQY
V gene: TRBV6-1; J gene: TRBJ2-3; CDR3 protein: ASSPGTASTDTQY
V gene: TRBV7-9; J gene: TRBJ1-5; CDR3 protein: ASSLGEQGMVWQQPQH
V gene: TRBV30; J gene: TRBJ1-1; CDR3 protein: AWNLRVGDTEAF
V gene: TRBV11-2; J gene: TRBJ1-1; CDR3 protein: ASSPRSEAF
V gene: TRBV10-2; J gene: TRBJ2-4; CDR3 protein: ASMDRVAKNIQY
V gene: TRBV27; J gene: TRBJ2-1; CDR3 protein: ASSLYGLAGGSPYNEQF
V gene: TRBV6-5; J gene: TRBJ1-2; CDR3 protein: ASSYKGIGDYGYT
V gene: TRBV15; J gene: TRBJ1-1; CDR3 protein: ATSRYPEAF
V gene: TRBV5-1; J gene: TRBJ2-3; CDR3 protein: ASSLLRQKDTQY
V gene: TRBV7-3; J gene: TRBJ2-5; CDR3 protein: ASSPGAGGHQETQY
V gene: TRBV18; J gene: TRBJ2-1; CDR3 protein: ASSPQGREQF
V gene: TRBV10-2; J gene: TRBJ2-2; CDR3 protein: ASIKGSNTGELF
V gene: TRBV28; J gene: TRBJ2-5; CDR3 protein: ASSQFPPRQY
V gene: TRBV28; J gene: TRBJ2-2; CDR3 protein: AITSASNTGELF
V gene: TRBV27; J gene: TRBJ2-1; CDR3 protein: ASSFWASGDRNEQF
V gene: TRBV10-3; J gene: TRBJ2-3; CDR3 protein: AISEGSGYEADTQY
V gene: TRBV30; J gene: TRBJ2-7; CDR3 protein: AWRWDREGEQY
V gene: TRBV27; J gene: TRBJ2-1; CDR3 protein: ASSPQTSPFYNEQF
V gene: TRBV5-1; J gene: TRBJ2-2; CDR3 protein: ASSIHRGDIGELF
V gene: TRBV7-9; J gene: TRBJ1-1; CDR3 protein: ASSRTGNTEAF
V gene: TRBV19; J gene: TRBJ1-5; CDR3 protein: ASSTGQGIYQPQH
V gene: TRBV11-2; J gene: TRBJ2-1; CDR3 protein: ASSLSTAGPNEQF
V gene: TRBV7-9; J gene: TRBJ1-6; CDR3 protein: ASSLPTDRPPLH
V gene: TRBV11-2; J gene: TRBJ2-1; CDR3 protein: ASSLAQWGYEQF
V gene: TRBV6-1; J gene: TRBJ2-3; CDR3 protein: ASSGRGTGRMGTDTQY
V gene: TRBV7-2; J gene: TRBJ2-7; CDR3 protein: ASSLASLASGGDSYEQY
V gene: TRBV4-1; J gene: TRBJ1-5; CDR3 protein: ASSQGILTGGHNQPQH
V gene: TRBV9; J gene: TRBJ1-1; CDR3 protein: ASSVGDRGTEAF
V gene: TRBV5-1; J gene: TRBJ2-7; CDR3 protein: ASKRTGPYEQY
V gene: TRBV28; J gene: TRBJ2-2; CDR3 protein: ASRYQGQGIAGELF
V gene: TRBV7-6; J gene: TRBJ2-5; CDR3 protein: ASSLGVAEIETQY
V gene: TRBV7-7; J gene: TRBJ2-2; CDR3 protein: ASSLAQGWSGELF
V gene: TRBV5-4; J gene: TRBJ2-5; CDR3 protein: ASSLVQGYQETQY
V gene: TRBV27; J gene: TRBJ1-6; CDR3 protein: ASSQGSTANSPLH
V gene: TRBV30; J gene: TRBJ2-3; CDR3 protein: AWSVLAGVTDTQY
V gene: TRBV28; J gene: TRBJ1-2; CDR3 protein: ASSLGGAGYGYT
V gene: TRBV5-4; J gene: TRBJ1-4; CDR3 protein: ASSLWEANEKLF
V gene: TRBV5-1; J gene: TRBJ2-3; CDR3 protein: ASSLWTRFGTDTQY
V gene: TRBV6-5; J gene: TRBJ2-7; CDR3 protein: ASSPTDSYEQY
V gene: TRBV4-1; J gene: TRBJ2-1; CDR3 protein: ASSQDRGLSYNEQF
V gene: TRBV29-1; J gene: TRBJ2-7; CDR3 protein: SVTGQVYEQY
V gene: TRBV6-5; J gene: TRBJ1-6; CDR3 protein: ASSWTLVPNSPLH